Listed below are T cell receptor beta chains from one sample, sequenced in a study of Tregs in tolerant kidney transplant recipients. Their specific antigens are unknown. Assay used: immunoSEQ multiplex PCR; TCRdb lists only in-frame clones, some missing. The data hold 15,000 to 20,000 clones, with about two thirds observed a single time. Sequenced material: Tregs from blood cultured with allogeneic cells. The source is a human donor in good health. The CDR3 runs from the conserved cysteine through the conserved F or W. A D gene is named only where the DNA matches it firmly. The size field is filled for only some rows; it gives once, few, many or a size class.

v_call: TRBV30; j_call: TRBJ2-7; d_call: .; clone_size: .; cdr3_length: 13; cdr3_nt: TGTGCCTGGAGCTCCGGGACTTACTACGAGCAGTACTTC; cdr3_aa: CAWSSGTYYEQYF
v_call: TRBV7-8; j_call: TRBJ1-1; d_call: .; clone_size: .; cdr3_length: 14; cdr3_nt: TGTGCCAGCAGCTTAGTATCCGGGAACACTGAAGCTTTCTTT; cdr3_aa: CASSLVSGNTEAFF
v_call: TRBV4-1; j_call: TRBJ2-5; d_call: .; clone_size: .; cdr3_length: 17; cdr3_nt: TGCGCCAGCAGCCAAGAAATTCGGGGCTTTACCCAAGAGACCCAGTACTTC; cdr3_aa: CASSQEIRGFTQETQYF
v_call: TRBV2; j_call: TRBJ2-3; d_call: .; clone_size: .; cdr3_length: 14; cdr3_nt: TGTGCCAGCAGTGTACAAGGTAACACAGATACGCAGTATTTT; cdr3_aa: CASSVQGNTDTQYF
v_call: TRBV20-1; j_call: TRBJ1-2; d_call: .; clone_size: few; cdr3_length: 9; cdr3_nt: TGCAGTGCTAGAGTCGGCTACACCTTC; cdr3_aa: CSARVGYTF
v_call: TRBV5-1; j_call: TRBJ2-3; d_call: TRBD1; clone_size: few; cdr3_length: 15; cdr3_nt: TGCGCCAGCAGCTCCCAGGGGGCGCGGGCAGATACGCAGTATTTT; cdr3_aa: CASSSQGARADTQYF
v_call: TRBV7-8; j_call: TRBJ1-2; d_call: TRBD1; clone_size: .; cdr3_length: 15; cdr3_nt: TGTGCCAGCAGCTTAGCAACAGGGGGCCACTATGGCTACACCTTC; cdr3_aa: CASSLATGGHYGYTF
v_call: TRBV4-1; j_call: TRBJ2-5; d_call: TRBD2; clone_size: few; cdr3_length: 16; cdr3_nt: TGCGCCAGCAGCCAGCGTAGCGGGAGGGCCTTGGAGACCCAGTACTTC; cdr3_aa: CASSQRSGRALETQYF
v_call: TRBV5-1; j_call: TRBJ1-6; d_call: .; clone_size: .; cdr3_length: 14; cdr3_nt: TGCGCCAGCAGCAAACTCACAGTGGATTCACCCCTCCACTTT; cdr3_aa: CASSKLTVDSPLHF
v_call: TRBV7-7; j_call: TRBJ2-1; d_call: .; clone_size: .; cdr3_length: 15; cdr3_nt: TGTGCTAGCAGCTCAGGGGGGGGATCCTACAATGAGCAGTTCTTC; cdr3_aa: CASSSGGGSYNEQFF
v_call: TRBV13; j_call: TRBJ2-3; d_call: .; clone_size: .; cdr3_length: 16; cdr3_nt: TGTGCCAGCAGCACGCCGGTGAGGGCCAGGGCAGATACGCAGTATTTT; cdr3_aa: CASSTPVRARADTQYF
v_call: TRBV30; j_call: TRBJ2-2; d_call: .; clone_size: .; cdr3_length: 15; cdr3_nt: TGTGCCTGGAGTGTTCGGACGGTCGTAACCGGGGAGCTGTTTTTT; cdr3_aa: CAWSVRTVVTGELFF
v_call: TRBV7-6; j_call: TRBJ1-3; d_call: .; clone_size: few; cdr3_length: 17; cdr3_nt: TGTGCCAGCAGCCAGCGGGTGGGGGTATCCTCTGGAAACACCATATATTTT; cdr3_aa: CASSQRVGVSSGNTIYF
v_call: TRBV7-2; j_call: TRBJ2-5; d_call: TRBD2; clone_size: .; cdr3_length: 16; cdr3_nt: TGTGCCAGCAGCTTAGCGGGACTAGCGGGCCAAGAGACCCAGTACTTC; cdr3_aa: CASSLAGLAGQETQYF
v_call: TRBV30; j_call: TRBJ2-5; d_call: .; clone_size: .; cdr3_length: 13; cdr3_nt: TGTGCCTGGAGTGGGGGCCTCCAAGAGACCCAGTACTTC; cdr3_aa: CAWSGGLQETQYF
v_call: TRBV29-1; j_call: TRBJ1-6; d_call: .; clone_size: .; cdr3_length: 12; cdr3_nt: TGCAGCGTTCGTATCGCTAATTCACCCCTCCACTTT; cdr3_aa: CSVRIANSPLHF
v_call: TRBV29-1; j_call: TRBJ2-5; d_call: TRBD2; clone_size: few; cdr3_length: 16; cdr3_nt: TGCAGCGTTGAAGTTCGTGGGGGAGGGCCCCAAGAGACCCAGTACTTC; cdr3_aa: CSVEVRGGGPQETQYF
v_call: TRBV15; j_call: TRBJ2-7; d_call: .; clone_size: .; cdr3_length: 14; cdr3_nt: TGTGCCACCAGCAGGAGGCGGGGTGGCTACGAGCAGTACTTC; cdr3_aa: CATSRRRGGYEQYF
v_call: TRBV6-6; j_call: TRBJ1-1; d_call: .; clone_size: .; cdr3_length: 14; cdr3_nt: TGTGCCAGCAGTTACTGGAATACGAACACTGAAGCTTTCTTT; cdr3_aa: CASSYWNTNTEAFF
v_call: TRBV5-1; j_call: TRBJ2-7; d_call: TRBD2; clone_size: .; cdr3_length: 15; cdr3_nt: TGCGCCAGCAGCTTGGGCGGGGGGAACCCCTACGAGCAGTACTTC; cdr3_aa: CASSLGGGNPYEQYF
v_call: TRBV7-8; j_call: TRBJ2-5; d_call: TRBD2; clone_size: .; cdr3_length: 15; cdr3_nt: TGTGCCAGCAGCTCCACTAGCGGGAGGGCAGAGACCCAGTACTTC; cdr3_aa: CASSSTSGRAETQYF
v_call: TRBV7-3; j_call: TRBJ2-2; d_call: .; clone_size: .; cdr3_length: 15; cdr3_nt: TGTGCCAGCAGCCTAACTACTACTGACACCGGGGAGCTGTTTTTT; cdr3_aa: CASSLTTTDTGELFF
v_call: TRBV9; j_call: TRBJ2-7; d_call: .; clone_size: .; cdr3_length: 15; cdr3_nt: TGTGCCAGCAGCGTAGAGGGGAGTGCGGATAGCGAGCAGTACTTC; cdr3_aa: CASSVEGSADSEQYF
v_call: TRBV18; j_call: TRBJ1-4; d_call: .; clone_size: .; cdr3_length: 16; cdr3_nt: TGTGCCAGCTCACCAGCGCTACCTGGGACTAATGAAAAACTGTTTTTT; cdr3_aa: CASSPALPGTNEKLFF
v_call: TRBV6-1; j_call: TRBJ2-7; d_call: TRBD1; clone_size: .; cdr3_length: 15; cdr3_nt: TGTGCCAGCAGGAACTCCGGGACAGGAGCCTACGAGCAGTACTTC; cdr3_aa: CASRNSGTGAYEQYF
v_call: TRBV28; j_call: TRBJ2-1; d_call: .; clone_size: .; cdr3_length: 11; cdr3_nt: TGTGCCAGCACCACTAGAGGGGGAGGGTTCTTC; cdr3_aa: CASTTRGGGFF
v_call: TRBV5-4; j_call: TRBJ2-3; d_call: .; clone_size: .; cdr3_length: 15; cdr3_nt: TGTGCCAGCAGCTTGCAAGGGCCCCTCACAGATACGCAGTATTTT; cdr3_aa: CASSLQGPLTDTQYF
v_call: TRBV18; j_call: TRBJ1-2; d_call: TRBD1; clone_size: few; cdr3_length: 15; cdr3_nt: TGTGCCAGCTCACAAGGACAGGGGGTAGGATATGGCTACACCTTC; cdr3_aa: CASSQGQGVGYGYTF
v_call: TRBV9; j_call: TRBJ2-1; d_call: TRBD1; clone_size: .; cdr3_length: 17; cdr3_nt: TGTGCCAGCAGCGCGGCGCCGATACGGGACAGGCGCAATGAGCAGTTCTTC; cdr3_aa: CASSAAPIRDRRNEQFF
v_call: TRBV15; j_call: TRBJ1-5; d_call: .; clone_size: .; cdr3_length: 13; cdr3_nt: TGTGCCACCAGCAGCCAGAGGTTTCAGCCCCAGCATTTT; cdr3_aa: CATSSQRFQPQHF
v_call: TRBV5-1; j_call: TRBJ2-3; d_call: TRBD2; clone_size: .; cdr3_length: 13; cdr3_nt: TGCGCCAGCAGGGGACTAGCGACAGATACGCAGTATTTT; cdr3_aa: CASRGLATDTQYF
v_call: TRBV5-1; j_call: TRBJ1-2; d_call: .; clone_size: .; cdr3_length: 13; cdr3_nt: TGCGCCAGCAGCTTCGAAGTTAACTATGGCTACGCCTTC; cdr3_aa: CASSFEVNYGYAF
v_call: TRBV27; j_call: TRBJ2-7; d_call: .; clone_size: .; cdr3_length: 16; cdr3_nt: TGTGCCAGCAGTTTTGCTAAGACACCGTCTCGGGGGGAGCAGTACTTC; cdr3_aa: CASSFAKTPSRGEQYF
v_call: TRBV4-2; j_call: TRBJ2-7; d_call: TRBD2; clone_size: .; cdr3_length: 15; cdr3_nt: TGTGCCAGCAGCCCCCTAGCGGGGATGGGTGACGAGCAGTACTTC; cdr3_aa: CASSPLAGMGDEQYF
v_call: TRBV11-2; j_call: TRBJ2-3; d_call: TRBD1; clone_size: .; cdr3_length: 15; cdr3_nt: TGTGCCAGCAGCACAGGGGTATTGGGGACAGATACGCAGTATTTT; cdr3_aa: CASSTGVLGTDTQYF
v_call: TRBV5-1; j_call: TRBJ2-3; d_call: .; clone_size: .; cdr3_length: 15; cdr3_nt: TGCGCCAGCAGCGGGAGAAGAGGTGGGACAGATACGCAGTATTTT; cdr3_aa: CASSGRRGGTDTQYF
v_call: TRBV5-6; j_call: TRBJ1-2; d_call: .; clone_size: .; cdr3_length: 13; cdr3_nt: TGTGCCAGCAGCTTGCGCGGTGCGAGCGGCTACACCTTC; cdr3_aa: CASSLRGASGYTF
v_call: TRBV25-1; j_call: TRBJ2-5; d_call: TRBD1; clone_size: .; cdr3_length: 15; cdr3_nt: TGTGCCAGCAGTGACCTCGGGACAGCTCAAGAGACCCAGTACTTC; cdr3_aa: CASSDLGTAQETQYF
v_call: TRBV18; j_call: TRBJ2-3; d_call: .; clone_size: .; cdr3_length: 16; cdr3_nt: TGTGCCAGCTCACCCCGCTCAGTAGGTTACGCAGATACGCAGTATTTT; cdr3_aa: CASSPRSVGYADTQYF
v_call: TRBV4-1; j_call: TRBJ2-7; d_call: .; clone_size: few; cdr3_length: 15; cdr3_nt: TGCGCCAGCAGCCAAGAAACGGGCCCCTCCTACGAGCAGTACTTC; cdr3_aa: CASSQETGPSYEQYF
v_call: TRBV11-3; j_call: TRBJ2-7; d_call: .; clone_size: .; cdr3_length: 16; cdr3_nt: TGTGCCAGCAGCTGTTGGGCTGGGACGGACCTGAACGAGCAGTACTTC; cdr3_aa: CASSCWAGTDLNEQYF
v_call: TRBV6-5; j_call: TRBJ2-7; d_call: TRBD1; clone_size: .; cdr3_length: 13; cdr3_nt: TGTGCCAGCAGTTACTCGGGGCAGGGGGCTCGGTACTTC; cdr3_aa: CASSYSGQGARYF
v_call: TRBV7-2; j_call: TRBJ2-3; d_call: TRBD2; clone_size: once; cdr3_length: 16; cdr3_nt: TGTGCCAGCAGCTCCGGACTAGCGGGTCTGCCGAATACGCAGTATTTT; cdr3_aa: CASSSGLAGLPNTQYF
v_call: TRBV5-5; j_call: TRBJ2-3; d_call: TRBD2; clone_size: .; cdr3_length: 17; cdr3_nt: TGTGCCAGCAGCCCTCCGAAAGCGGGAGTAAGCACAGATACGCAGTATTTT; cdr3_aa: CASSPPKAGVSTDTQYF
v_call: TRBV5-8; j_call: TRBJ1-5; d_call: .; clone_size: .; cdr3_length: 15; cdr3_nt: TGTGCCAGCAGCACCGTGACATTTGGGAATCAGCCCCAGCATTTT; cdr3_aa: CASSTVTFGNQPQHF
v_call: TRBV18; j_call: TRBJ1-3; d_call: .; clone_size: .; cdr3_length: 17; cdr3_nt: TGTGCCAGCTCACCATCAATCCCAAGGGGGACTGGAAACACCATATATTTT; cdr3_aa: CASSPSIPRGTGNTIYF
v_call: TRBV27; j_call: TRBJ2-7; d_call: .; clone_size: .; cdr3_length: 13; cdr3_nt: TGTGCCAGCAAACAGACAGGCTCCTACGAGCAGTACTTC; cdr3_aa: CASKQTGSYEQYF
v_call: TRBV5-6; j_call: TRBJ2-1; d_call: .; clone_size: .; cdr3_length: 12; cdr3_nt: TGTGCCAGCAGCCTATACTACAATGAGCAGTTCTTC; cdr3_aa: CASSLYYNEQFF
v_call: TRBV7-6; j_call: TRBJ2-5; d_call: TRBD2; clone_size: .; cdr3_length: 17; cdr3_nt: TGTGCCAGCAGCTTAGGCCTAGCGGGGGGGGCGCGTGAGACCCAGTACTTC; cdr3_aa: CASSLGLAGGARETQYF
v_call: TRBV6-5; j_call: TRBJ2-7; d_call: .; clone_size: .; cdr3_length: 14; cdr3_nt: TGTGCCAGCAGTTACTCGATTTTATCCTACGAGCAGTACTTC; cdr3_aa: CASSYSILSYEQYF
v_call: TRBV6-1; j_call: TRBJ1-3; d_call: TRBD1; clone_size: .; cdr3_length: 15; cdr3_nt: TGTGCCAGCAGTGAAATGGCAGGGGGCCGAGACACCATATATTTT; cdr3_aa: CASSEMAGGRDTIYF
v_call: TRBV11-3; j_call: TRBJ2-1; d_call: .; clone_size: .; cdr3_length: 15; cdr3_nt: TGTGCCAGCAGCTTAAGTAGCGGCGACTACAATGAGCAGTTCTTC; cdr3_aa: CASSLSSGDYNEQFF